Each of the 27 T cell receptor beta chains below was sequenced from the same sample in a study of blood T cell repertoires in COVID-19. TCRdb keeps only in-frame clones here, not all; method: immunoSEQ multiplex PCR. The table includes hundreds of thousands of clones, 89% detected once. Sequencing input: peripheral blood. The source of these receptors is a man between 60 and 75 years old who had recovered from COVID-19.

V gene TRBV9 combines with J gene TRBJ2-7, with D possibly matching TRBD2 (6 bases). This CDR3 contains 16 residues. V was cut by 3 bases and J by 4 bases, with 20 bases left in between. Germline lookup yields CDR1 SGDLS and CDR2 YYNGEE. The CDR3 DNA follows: TGTGCCAGCAGCGCGAGGGACTCTGGGAGAGGTTACGAGCAGTACTTC. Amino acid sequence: CASSARDSGRGYEQYF.

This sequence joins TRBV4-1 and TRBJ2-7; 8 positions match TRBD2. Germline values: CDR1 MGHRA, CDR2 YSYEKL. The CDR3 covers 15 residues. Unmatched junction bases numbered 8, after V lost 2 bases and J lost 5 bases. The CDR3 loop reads CASSQPGLGGNEQYF. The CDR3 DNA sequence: TGCGCCAGCAGCCAACCGGGACTAGGGGGAAACGAGCAGTACTTC.

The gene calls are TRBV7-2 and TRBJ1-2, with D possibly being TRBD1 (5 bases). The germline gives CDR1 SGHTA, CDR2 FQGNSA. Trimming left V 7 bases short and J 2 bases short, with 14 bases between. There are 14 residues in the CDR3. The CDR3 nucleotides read TGTGCCAGCACCCTGGTGGAGGGGAACTATGGCTACACCTTC. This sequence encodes CASTLVEGNYGYTF.

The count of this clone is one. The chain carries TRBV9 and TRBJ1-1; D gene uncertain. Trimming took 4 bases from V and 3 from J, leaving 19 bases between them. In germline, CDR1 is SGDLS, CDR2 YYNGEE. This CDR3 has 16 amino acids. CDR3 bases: TGTGCCAGCAGCATAGATGGGTGGGCCCCCTACACTGAAGCTTTCTTT. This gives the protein CASSIDGWAPYTEAFF.

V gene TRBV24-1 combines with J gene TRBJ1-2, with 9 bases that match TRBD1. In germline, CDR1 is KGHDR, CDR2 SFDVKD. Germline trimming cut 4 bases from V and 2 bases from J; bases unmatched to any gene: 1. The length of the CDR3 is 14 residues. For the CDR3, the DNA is TGTGCCACCAGTGACGACAGGGGGAACTATGGCTACACCTTC. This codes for CATSDDRGNYGYTF.

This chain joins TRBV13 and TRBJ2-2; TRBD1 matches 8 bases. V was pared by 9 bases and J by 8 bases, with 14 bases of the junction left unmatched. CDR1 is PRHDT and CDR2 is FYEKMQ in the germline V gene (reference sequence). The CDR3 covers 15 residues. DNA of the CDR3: TGTGCCAGTACTGTCTGGGACAGGCGATTAGGGGAGCTGTTTTTT. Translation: CASTVWDRRLGELFF.

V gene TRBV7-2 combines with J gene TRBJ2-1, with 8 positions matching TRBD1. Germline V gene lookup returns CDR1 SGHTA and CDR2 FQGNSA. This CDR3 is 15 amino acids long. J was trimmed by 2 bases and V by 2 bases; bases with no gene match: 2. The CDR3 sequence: CASSLWGQAYNEQFF. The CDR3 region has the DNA TGTGCCAGCAGCTTATGGGGACAGGCCTACAATGAGCAGTTCTTC.

CDR3 sequence (DNA): TGTGCCATCAGCAGGGGTTGGGGCACAGATACGCAGTATTTT. It translates to CAISRGWGTDTQYF. The chain carries TRBV10-3 and TRBJ2-3; D may be TRBD1 (6 bases). CDR1 and CDR2 (germline): ENHRY, SYGVKD. V lost 6 bases, J lost 1 base, and 11 bases lay in between. The CDR3 loop spans 14 amino acids.

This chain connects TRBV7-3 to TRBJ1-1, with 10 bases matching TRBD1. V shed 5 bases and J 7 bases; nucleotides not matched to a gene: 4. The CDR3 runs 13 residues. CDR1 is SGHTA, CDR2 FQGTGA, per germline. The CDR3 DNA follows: TGTGCCAGCAGCGTGGGGACAGGGGATGAAGCTTTCTTT. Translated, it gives CASSVGTGDEAFF.

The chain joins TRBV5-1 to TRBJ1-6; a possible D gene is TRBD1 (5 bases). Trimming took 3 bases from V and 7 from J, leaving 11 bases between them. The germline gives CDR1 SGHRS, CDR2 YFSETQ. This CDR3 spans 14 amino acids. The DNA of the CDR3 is TGCGCCAGCAGCTCGGACAAACTCAATTCACCCCTCCACTTT. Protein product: CASSSDKLNSPLHF.

The CDR3 is CASSFMFPEQFF. CDR3 DNA sequence: TGTGCCAGCAGTTTTATGTTCCCTGAGCAGTTCTTC. The V gene is TRBV12-3 or TRBV12-4, the J gene TRBJ2-1, with D unclear. CDR3 size: 12 residues. Trimming removed 3 bases from V and 9 bases from J, with 9 bases in between.

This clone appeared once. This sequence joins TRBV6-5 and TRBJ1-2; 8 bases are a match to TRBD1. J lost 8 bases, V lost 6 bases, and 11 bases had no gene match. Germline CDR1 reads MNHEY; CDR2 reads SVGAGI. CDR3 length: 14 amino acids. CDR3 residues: CASRRTGGDYGYTF. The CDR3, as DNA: TGTGCCAGCAGACGAACAGGGGGTGATTACGGCTACACCTTC.

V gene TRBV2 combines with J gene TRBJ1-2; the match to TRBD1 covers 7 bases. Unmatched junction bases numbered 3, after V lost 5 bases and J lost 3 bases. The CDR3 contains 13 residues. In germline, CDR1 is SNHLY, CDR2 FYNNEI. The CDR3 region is CASSTGEDYGYTF. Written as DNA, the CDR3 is TGTGCCAGCAGTACAGGGGAAGACTATGGCTACACCTTC.

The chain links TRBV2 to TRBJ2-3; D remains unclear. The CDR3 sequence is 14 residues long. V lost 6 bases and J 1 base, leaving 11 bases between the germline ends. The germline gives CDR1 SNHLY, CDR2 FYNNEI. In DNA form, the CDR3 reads TGTGCCAGCAGAGCAGGCTCTGGCACAGATACGCAGTATTTT. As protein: CASRAGSGTDTQYF.

The CDR3 spells CASSSGPVAGGRETQYF. Here the CDR3 DNA reads TGTGCCAGCTCTTCGGGTCCCGTAGCGGGGGGGCGGGAGACCCAGTACTTC. The chain joins TRBV7-9 to TRBJ2-5; 11 nucleotides agree with TRBD2. J gave up 5 bases and V 8 bases, and 16 bases lay outside the gene matches. The CDR3 has 17 residues. Germline CDR1 and CDR2: SEHNR and FQNEAQ (reference sequence).

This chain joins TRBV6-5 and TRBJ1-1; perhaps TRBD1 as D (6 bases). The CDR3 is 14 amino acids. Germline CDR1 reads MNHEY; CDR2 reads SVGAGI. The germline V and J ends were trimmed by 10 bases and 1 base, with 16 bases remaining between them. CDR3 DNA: TGTGCCATCTTTCCGGGACATTGGAACACTGAAGCTTTCTTT. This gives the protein CAIFPGHWNTEAFF.

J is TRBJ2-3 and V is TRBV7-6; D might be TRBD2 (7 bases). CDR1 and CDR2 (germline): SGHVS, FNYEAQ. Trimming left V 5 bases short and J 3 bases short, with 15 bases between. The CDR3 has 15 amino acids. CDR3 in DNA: TGTGCCAGCAGCAAAGAGGGGGGGCGGACAGATACGCAGTATTTT. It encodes CASSKEGGRTDTQYF.

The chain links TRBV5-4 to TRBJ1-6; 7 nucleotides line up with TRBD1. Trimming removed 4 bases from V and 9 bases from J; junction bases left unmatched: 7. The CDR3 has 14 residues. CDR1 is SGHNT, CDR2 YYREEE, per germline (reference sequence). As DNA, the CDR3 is TGTGCCAGCAGCCTTCGACAGGGTGGTTCACCCCTCCACTTT. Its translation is CASSLRQGGSPLHF.

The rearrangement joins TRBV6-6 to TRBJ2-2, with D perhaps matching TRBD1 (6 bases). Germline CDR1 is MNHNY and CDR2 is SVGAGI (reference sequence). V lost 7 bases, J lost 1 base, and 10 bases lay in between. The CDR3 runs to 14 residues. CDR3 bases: TGTGCCAGCACCTGGGGACAGAACACCGGGGAGCTGTTTTTT. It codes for CASTWGQNTGELFF.

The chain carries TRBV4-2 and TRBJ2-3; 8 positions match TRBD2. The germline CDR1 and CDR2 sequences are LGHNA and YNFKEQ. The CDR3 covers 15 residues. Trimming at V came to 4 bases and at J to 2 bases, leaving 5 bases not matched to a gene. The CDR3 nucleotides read TGTGCCAGCAGCCGACAACTAGCGGACACAGATACGCAGTATTTT. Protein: CASSRQLADTDTQYF.

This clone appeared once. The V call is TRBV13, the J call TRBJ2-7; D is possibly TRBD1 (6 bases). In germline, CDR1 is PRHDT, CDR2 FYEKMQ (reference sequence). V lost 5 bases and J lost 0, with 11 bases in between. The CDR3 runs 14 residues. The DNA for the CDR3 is TGTGCCAGCAGCCCACGGACAGTCTCCTACGAGCAGTACTTC. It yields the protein CASSPRTVSYEQYF.

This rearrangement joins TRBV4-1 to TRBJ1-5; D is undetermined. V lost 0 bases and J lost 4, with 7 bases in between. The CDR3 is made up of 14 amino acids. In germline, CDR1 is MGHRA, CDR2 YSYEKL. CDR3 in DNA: TGCGCCAGCAGCCAAGATCACGGTAATCAGCCCCAGCATTTT. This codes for CASSQDHGNQPQHF.

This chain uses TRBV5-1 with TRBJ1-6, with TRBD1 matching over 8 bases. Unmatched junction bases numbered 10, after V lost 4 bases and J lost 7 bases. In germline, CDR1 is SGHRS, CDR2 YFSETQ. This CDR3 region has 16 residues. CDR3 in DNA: TGCGCCAGCAGCACAACCGGACAGGGCGGGAATTCACCCCTCCACTTT. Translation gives CASSTTGQGGNSPLHF.

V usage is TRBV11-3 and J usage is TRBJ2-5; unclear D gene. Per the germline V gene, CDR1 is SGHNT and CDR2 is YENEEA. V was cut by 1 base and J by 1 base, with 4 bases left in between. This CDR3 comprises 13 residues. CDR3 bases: TGTGCCAGCAGCTTAGGGGCCCAAGAGACCCAGTACTTC. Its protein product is CASSLGAQETQYF.

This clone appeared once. In DNA form, the CDR3 reads TGTGCCAGCAGCCTAGGGACAGGGAGATTCGATGAGCAGTTCTTC. It yields the protein CASSLGTGRFDEQFF. This chain links TRBV5-8 with TRBJ2-1, with 9 bases lining up with TRBD1. The CDR3 contains 15 residues. The ends lost 4 bases at V and 8 bases at J; junction bases unmatched: 10. Germline V gene lookup returns CDR1 SGHTS and CDR2 YDEGEE.

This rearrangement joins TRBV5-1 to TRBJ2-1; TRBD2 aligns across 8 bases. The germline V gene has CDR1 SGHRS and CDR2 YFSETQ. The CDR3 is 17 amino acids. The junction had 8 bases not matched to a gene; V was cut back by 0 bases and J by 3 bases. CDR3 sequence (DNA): TGCGCCAGCAGCTTGGTGAAGGGCGGGGGGATCTACAATGAGCAGTTCTTC. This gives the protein CASSLVKGGGIYNEQFF.

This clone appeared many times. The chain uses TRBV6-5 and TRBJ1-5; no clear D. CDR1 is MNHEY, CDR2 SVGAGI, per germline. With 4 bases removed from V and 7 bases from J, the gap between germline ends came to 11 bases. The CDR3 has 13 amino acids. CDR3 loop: CASSLDFNQPQHF. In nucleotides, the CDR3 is TGTGCCAGCAGTTTAGATTTCAACCAGCCCCAGCATTTT.